These 26 T cell receptor beta chains were sequenced from one sample in a study of shared clonotypes between healthy human individuals. The data were produced by immunoSEQ multiplex PCR, yet TCRdb's version contains in-frame clones alone and is incomplete. The repertoire holds more than 600,000 clones, just over 90% seen once, with approximately 24% in the top ten. Only CD45RO-negative cells positively selected for CCR7 counted as naive CD8 cells, so terminally differentiated effector memory CD45RA+ cells were excluded. What was sequenced was naive CD8+ T cells sorted from blood. The receptors were sampled from a man aged 25 to 40 in good health.

V gene TRBV5-1 combines with J gene TRBJ2-7, with 9 bases fitting TRBD1. This CDR3 has 13 amino acids. The V and J ends lost 4 bases and 4 bases, in that order; junction bases with no gene match: 3. Per germline, CDR1 SGHRS and CDR2 YFSETQ. CDR3 protein: CASSQGTGYEQYF. CDR3 sequence (DNA): TGCGCCAGCAGCCAAGGGACAGGGTACGAGCAGTACTTC.

The rearrangement links TRBV7-9 to TRBJ2-5, with D tentatively TRBD2 (7 bases). The V gene lost 5 bases and the J gene lost 4 bases, with 17 bases spanning the gap. The V gene's germline CDR1 is SEHNR and CDR2 FQNEAQ (reference sequence). This CDR3 is 15 amino acids long. The CDR3 DNA follows: TGTGCCAGCAGCCTCCGGGGGGCCTTCGGAGAGACCCAGTACTTC. This sequence encodes CASSLRGAFGETQYF.

Regarding this clone: Different DNA sequences within this sample yield the same CDR3. The V gene is TRBV27, the J gene TRBJ2-3; TRBD2 aligns across 11 bases. CDR1 is MNHEY, CDR2 SMNVEV, per germline (reference sequence). V gave up 1 base and J gave up 1 base; unmatched junction bases: 1. The CDR3 totals 16 residues. CDR3 region: CASSLLGLAGTDTQYF. In nucleotides, the CDR3 is TGTGCCAGCAGTTTATTGGGACTAGCGGGCACAGATACGCAGTATTTT.

Worth noting for this clone: This same CDR3 is encoded by further DNA sequences in the sample. The J gene is TRBJ1-5, the V gene TRBV4-1; a possible D gene is TRBD1 (5 bases). Germline values: CDR1 MGHRA, CDR2 YSYEKL. The length of the CDR3 is 14 residues. The ends were cut back, 1 base at V and 4 bases at J, with 8 bases in the middle. The CDR3 here is CASSQVRGNQPQHF. CDR3 coding DNA: TGCGCCAGCAGCCAAGTGAGGGGAAATCAGCCCCAGCATTTT.

The chain employs TRBV28 and TRBJ2-2, with D possibly being TRBD2 (5 bases). CDR3 length equals 13 residues. Trimming pared 2 bases from V and 6 bases from J, leaving 7 bases between. In germline, CDR1 is MDHEN, CDR2 SYDVKM. The CDR3 here is CASSLNGAGELFF. In DNA form, the CDR3 reads TGTGCCAGCAGTTTAAACGGGGCCGGGGAGCTGTTTTTT.

This CDR3 reads CASSDPTGAQDYEQYF. In DNA form, the CDR3 reads TGTGCCAGCAGTGACCCGACAGGGGCTCAGGATTACGAGCAGTACTTC. The J gene is TRBJ2-7, the V gene TRBV9, with 8 positions matching TRBD1. The CDR3 sequence is 16 residues long. The V gene end was trimmed by 5 bases and the J gene end by 4 bases; junction bases not matched to a gene: 14. CDR1 and CDR2 (germline): SGDLS, YYNGEE.

J is TRBJ1-1 and V is TRBV7-9, with D possibly TRBD1 on 5 matching bases. V lost 5 bases to trimming and J lost 2 bases, with 9 bases between them. CDR3 length: 13 amino acids. Germline-derived CDR1 and CDR2 are SEHNR and FQNEAQ (reference sequence). The CDR3 sequence is CASSRGNNTEAFF. The CDR3 DNA follows: TGTGCCAGCAGCCGGGGGAATAACACTGAAGCTTTCTTT.

The CDR3 bases are TGTGCCAGCAGCGACCGGGACAGGGATGAAAAACTGTTTTTT. Translated: CASSDRDRDEKLFF. This chain joins TRBV7-6 and TRBJ1-4, with TRBD1 matching over 9 bases. This CDR3 region has 14 residues. With 5 bases clipped from V and 6 bases from J, the junction kept 4 bases outside the gene matches. Per the germline V gene, CDR1 is SGHVS and CDR2 is FNYEAQ.

V usage is TRBV7-9 and J usage is TRBJ2-2, with TRBD2 identical over 10 bases. Germline V gives CDR1 SEHNR, CDR2 FQNEAQ (reference sequence). V was pared by 8 bases and J by 5 bases, with 11 bases of the junction left unmatched. This CDR3 comprises 16 residues. The CDR3 spells CASGRAGGPSTGELFF. CDR3 coding DNA: TGTGCCAGCGGGCGAGCGGGAGGGCCGAGTACCGGGGAGCTGTTTTTT.

V gene TRBV5-6 combines with J gene TRBJ2-5, with a weak D call TRBD2 (6 bases). The CDR3 has 13 residues. V was trimmed by 5 bases and J by 2 bases, leaving 10 bases between them. In germline, CDR1 is SGHDT, CDR2 YYEEEE. The CDR3 DNA is TGTGCCAGCAGTTGGCTAGCGCAAGAGACCCAGTACTTC. It specifies CASSWLAQETQYF. Full variable domain (missing parts from reference TRBV5-6 and TRBJ2-5): DAGVTQSPTHLIKTRGQQVTLRCSPKSGHDTVSWYQQALGQGPQFIFQYYEEEERQRGNFPDRFSGHQFPNYSSELNVNALLLGDSALYLCASSWLAQETQYFGPGTRLLVL.

V and J are TRBV13 and TRBJ2-7, with no clear D. The CDR3 sequence is 13 residues long. The V gene's germline CDR1 is PRHDT and CDR2 FYEKMQ (reference sequence). The V gene lost 4 bases and the J gene lost 1 base, with 8 bases spanning the gap. DNA for the CDR3: TGTGCCAGCAGCTCGACTCCGTCCTACGAGCAGTACTTC. This translates into CASSSTPSYEQYF.

Remarks on this clone: Other DNA sequences in the same sample also yield this CDR3. V usage is TRBV5-1 and J usage is TRBJ2-7, with 8 bases lining up with TRBD1. V was clipped by 4 bases and J by 2 bases; unmatched bases: 5. Germline assignment: CDR1 SGHRS and CDR2 YFSETQ. This CDR3 is 14 amino acids long. CDR3 residues: CASSLGTGAYEQYF. CDR3 sequence (DNA): TGCGCCAGCAGCCTAGGGACAGGCGCCTACGAGCAGTACTTC.

The count of this clone is one. At the DNA level, this CDR3 is encoded by other sequences in the same sample as well. The chain joins TRBV29-1 to TRBJ2-1; 7 bases fit TRBD1. This CDR3 is built from 12 residues. V trimming: 6 bases; J trimming: 4 bases; junction bases outside the gene matches: 3. The germline V gene encodes CDR1 SQVTM and CDR2 ANQGSEA. Written as DNA, the CDR3 is TGCAGCGTGGGGACAGCTTACAATGAGCAGTTCTTC. This sequence encodes CSVGTAYNEQFF.

This clone is a singleton in its sample. The V and J genes are TRBV25-1 and TRBJ2-1; possible D gene TRBD1, 6 bases. Germline CDR1 and CDR2: MGHDK and SYGVNS. CDR3 length: 12 amino acids. Between the trimmed V and J ends, which lost 7 bases and 4 bases, there was a span of 8 bases. The DNA of the CDR3 is TGTGCCAGCAAGGGGGATTACAATGAGCAGTTCTTC. Translated, it gives CASKGDYNEQFF. The whole variable domain, filled in from reference TRBV25-1 and TRBJ2-1, reads EADIYQTPRYLVIGTGKKITLECSQTMGHDKMYWYQQDPGMELHLIHYSYGVNSTEKGDLSSESTVSRIRTEHFPLTLESARPSHTSQYLCASKGDYNEQFFGPGTRLTVL.

J is TRBJ1-3 and V is TRBV5-1, with D unclear. The germline V and J ends were trimmed by 0 bases and 0 bases, with 10 bases remaining between them. The germline gives CDR1 SGHRS, CDR2 YFSETQ. This CDR3 comprises 16 residues. The CDR3 protein is CASSLDGVSSGNTIYF. The CDR3 nucleotides read TGCGCCAGCAGCTTGGATGGGGTGAGCTCTGGAAACACCATATATTTT.

The rearrangement links TRBV4-1 to TRBJ2-1; TRBD2 matches at 8 bases. V was pared by 4 bases and J by 10 bases, with 6 bases of the junction left unmatched. The CDR3 runs to 13 residues. CDR1 is MGHRA and CDR2 is YSYEKL in the germline V gene. The chain's CDR3 is CASSLEAGEEQFF. The CDR3 region has the DNA TGCGCCAGCAGCCTAGAAGCGGGAGAGGAGCAGTTCTTC.

The V gene is TRBV7-9, the J gene TRBJ1-4; TRBD1 agrees at 7 bases. The CDR3 covers 15 residues. V was pared by 5 bases and J by 0 bases, with 3 bases of the junction left unmatched. CDR1 is SEHNR and CDR2 is FQNEAQ in the germline V gene (reference sequence). The CDR3 coding sequence is TGTGCCAGCAGCCCAGGGGGGGCAACTAATGAAAAACTGTTTTTT. This encodes CASSPGGATNEKLFF. Drawing the rest from reference TRBV7-9 and TRBJ1-4, the complete variable domain is DTGVSQNPRHKITKRGQNVTFRCDPISEHNRLYWYRQTLGQGPEFLTYFQNEAQLEKSRLLSDRFSAERPKGSFSTLEIQRTEQGDSAMYLCASSPGGATNEKLFFGSGTQLSVL.

This sequence joins TRBV7-2 and TRBJ2-1; D is possibly TRBD1 (5 bases). Germline V lookup: CDR1 SGHTA, CDR2 FQGNSA. The CDR3 is 13 residues long. Trimming pared 2 bases from V and 6 bases from J, leaving 8 bases between. The CDR3 region has the DNA TGTGCCAGCAGCTTAAATCAGGGCAATGAGCAGTTCTTC. It specifies CASSLNQGNEQFF.

The chain uses TRBV7-9 and TRBJ2-3; D unclear. CDR1 SEHNR and CDR2 FQNEAQ come from the germline V gene (reference sequence). The CDR3 is 16 amino acids. Trimming stripped 1 base from V and 7 bases from J, with 18 bases between. The CDR3 bases are TGTGCCAGCAGCTTAGTGCGACCCATACAGCAGTATACGCAGTATTTT. Protein: CASSLVRPIQQYTQYF.

This chain joins TRBV27 and TRBJ2-1; no clear D gene. The V end was cut by 7 bases, the J end by 7 bases, with 8 bases between. Germline CDR1 MNHEY, CDR2 SMNVEV (reference sequence). The CDR3 length is 11 residues. CDR3 DNA: TGTGCCAGCATCTCCCAGAATGAGCAGTTCTTC. The encoded protein is CASISQNEQFF.

Details on this clone: The conserved phenylalanine or tryptophan normally closing the CDR3 is absent here, so this likely arose from a read error. The rearrangement uses TRBV4-2 and TRBJ1-1; D is ambiguous. V lost 4 bases to trimming and J lost 3 bases, with 3 bases between them. Per germline, CDR1 LGHNA and CDR2 YNFKEQ. There are 11 residues in the CDR3. The CDR3 DNA sequence: TGTGCCAGCAGCCTTGACACTGAAGCTTTCCTT. It encodes CASSLDTEAFL.

The table lists this clone with a count of one. The CDR3 here is CASSLFPAGSGLYKNIQYF. The CDR3 nucleotides are TGTGCCAGCAGTTTATTCCCCGCCGGCAGCGGGCTTTACAAAAACATTCAGTACTTC. The chain has TRBV27 and TRBJ2-4; D may be TRBD2 (6 bases). The CDR3 consists of 19 residues. The V end was cut by 1 base, the J end by 3 bases, with 22 bases between. Germline values: CDR1 MNHEY, CDR2 SMNVEV (reference sequence).

A word on this clone: Other DNA sequences in the sample encode the same CDR3. The chain uses TRBV6-5 and TRBJ1-2, with a weak D call TRBD1 (5 bases). Trimming removed 5 bases from V and 3 bases from J, with 16 bases in between. The V gene's germline CDR1 is MNHEY and CDR2 SVGAGI. The CDR3 spans 15 residues. CDR3 amino acids: CASSPQENLDYGYTF. CDR3 DNA sequence: TGTGCCAGCAGTCCACAGGAGAACCTTGACTATGGCTACACCTTC.

The CDR3: CASSDVGGATYEQYF. The CDR3 DNA reads TGTGCCAGCAGTGACGTGGGGGGAGCCACTTACGAGCAGTACTTC. The chain links TRBV6-1 to TRBJ2-7; tentatively, D is TRBD2 (6 bases). The CDR3 spans 15 residues. Trimming removed 3 bases at V and 4 bases at J, with 16 bases between. The germline CDR1 and CDR2 sequences are MNHNS and SASEGT.

This chain joins TRBV7-9 and TRBJ2-3; no clear D gene. The CDR3 runs 16 residues. Germline V lookup: CDR1 SEHNR, CDR2 FQNEAQ (reference sequence). V was trimmed by 4 bases and J by 6 bases, leaving 20 bases between them. For the CDR3, the DNA is TGTGCCAGCAGCTCCATCCCCCCGGGTGAGATGGATACGCAGTATTTT. This sequence encodes CASSSIPPGEMDTQYF.

This clone showed up just once. This chain joins TRBV28 and TRBJ2-5; the D call may be TRBD1 or TRBD2 (6 bases each). In germline, CDR1 is MDHEN, CDR2 SYDVKM. CDR3 size: 14 residues. Trimming removed 6 bases from V and 5 bases from J, with 16 bases in between. DNA for the CDR3: TGTGCCAGCAGCATTGGGGGGCCGAGGGAGACCCAGTACTTC. Residues: CASSIGGPRETQYF.